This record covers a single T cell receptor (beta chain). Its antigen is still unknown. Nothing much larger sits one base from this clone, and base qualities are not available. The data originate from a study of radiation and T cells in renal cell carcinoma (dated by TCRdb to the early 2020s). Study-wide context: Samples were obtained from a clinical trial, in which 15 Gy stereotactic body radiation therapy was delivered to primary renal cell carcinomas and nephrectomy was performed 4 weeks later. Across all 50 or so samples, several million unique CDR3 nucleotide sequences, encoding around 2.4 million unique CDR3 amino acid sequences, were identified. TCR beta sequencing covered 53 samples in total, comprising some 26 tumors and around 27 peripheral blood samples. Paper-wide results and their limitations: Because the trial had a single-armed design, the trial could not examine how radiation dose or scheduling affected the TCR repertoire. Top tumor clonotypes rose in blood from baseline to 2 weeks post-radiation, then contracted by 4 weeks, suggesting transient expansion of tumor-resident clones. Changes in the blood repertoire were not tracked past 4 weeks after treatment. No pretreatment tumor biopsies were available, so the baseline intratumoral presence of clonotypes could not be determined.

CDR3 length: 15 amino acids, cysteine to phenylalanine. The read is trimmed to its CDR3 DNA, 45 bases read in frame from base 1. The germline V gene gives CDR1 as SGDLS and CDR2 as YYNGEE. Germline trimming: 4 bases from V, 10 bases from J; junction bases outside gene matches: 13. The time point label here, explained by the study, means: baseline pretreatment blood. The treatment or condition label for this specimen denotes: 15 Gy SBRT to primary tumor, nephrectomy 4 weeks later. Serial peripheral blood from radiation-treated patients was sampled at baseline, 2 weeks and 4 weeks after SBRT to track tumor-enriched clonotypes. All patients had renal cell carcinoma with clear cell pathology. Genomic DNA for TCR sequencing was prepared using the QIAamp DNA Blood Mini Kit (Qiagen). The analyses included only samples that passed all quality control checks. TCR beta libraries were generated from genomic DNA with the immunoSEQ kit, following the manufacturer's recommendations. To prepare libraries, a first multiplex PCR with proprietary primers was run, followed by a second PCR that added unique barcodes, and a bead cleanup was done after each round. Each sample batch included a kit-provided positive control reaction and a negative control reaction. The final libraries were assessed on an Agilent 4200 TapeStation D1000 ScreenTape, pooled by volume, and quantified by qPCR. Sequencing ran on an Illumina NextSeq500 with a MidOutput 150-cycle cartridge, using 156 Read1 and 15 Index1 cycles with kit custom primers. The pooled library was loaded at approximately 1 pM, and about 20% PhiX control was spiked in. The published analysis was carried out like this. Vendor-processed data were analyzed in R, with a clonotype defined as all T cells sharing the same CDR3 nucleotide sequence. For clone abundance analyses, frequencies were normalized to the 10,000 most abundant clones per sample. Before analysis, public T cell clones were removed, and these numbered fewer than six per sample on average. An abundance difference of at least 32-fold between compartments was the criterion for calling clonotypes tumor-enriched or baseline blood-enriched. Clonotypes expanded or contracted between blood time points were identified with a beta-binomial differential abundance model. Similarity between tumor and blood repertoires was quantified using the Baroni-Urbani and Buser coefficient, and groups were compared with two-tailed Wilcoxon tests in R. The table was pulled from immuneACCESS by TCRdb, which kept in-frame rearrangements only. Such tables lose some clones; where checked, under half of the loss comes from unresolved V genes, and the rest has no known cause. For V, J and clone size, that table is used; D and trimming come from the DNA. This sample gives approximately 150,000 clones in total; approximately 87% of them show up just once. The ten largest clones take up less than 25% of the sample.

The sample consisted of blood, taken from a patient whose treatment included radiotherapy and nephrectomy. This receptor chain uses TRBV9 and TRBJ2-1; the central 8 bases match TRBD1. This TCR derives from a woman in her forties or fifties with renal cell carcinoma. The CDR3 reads CASSPQGQGAWEQFF. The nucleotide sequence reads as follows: TGTGCCAGCAGCCCCCAGGGGCAGGGGGCCTGGGAGCAGTTCTTC. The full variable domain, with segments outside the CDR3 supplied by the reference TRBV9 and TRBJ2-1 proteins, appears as DSGVTQTPKHLITATGQRVTLRCSPRSGDLSVYWYQQSLDQGLQFLIQYYNGEERAKGNILERFSAQQFPDLHSELNLSSLELGDSALYFCASSPQGQGAWEQFFGPGTRLTVL.